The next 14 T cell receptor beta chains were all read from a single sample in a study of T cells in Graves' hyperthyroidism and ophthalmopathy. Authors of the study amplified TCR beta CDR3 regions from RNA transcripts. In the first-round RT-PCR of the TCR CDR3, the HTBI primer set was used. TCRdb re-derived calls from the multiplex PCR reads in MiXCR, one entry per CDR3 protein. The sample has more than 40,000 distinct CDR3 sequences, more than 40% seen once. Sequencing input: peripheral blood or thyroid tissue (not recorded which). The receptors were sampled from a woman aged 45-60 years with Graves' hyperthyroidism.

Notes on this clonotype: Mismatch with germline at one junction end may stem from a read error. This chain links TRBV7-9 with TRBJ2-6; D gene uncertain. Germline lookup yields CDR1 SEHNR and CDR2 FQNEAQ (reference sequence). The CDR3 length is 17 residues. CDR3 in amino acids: CASSQDCRCSGANVLTF. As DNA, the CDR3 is TGCGCCAGCAGCCAAGATTGCCGGTGCTCTGGGGCCAACGTCCTGACTTTC.

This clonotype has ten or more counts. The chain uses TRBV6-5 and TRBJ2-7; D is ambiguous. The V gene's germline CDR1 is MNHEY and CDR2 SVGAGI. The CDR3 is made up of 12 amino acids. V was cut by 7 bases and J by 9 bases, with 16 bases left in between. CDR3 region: CASTGNELRQYF. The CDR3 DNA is TGTGCCAGCACCGGAAACGAGCTTAGGCAGTACTTC.

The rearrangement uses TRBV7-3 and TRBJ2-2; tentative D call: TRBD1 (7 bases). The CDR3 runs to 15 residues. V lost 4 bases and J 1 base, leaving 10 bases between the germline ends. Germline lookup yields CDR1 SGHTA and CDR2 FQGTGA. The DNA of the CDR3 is TGTGCCAGCAGCTCAGGGGGGATGAACACCGGGGAGCTGTTTTTT. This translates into CASSSGGMNTGELFF.

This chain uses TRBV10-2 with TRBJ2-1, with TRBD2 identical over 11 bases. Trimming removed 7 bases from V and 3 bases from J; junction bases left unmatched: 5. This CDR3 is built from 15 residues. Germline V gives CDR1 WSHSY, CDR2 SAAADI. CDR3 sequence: CASNPGTSGYNEQFF. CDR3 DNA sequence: TGCGCCAGCAATCCCGGGACTAGCGGCTACAATGAGCAGTTCTTC.

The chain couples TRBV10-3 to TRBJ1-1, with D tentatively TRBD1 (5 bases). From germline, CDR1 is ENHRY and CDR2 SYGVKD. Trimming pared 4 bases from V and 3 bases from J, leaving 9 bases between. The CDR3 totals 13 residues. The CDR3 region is CAISAGKDTEAFF. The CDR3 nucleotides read TGTGCCATCAGTGCAGGGAAGGACACTGAAGCTTTCTTT.

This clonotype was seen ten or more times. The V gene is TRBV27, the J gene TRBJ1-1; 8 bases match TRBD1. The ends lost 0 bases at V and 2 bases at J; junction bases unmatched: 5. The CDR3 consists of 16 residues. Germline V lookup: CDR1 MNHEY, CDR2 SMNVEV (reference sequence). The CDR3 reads CASSLSMGTGNTEAFF. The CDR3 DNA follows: TGTGCCAGCAGTTTATCGATGGGGACAGGTAACACTGAAGCTTTCTTT.

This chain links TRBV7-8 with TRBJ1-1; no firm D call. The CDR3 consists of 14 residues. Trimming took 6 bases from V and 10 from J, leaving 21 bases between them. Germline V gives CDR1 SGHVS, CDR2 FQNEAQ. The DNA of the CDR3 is TGTGCCAGCAGTCCACTCGGGCCGGTACATGTAGCTTTCTTT. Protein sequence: CASSPLGPVHVAFF.

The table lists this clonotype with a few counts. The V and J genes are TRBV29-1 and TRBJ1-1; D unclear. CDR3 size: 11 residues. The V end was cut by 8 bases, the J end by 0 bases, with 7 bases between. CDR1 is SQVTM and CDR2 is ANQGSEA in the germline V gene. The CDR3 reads CSLALNTEAFF. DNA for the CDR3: TGCAGCTTAGCCTTGAACACTGAAGCTTTCTTT.

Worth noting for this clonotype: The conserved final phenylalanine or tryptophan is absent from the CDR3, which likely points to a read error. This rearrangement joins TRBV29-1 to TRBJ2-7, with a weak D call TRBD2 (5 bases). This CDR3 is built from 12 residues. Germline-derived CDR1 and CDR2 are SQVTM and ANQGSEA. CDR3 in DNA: TGTAGCGTCAAGGAGGCCCACTACGAGCAGTACCTC. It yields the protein CSVKEAHYEQYL.

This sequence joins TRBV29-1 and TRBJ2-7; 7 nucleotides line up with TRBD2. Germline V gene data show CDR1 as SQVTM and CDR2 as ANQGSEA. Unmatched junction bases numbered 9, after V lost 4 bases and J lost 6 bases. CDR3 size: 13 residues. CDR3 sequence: CSVGASGRAEQYF. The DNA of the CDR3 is TGCAGCGTTGGGGCTAGCGGTCGGGCCGAGCAGTACTTC.

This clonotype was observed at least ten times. The CDR3 is CASSRQRMNYGYTF. The CDR3 DNA reads TGTGCCAGCTCGAGGCAGCGTATGAACTATGGCTACACCTTC. The chain employs TRBV12-3 or TRBV12-4 and TRBJ1-2; D ambiguous. V was cut by 8 bases and J by 2 bases, with 15 bases left in between. This CDR3 has 14 amino acids.

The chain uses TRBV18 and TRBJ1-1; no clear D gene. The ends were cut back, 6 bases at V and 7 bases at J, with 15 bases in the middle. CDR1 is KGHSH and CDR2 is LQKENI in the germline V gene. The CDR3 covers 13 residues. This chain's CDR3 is CASSHGQEFEAFF. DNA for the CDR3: TGTGCCAGCTCCCACGGGCAGGAATTTGAAGCTTTCTTT.

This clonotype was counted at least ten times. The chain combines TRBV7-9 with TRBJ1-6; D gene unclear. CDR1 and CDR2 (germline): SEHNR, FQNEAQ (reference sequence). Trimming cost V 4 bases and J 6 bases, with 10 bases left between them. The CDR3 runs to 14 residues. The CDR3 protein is CASSSTPINSPLHF. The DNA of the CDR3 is TGTGCCAGCAGCTCAACACCAATTAATTCACCCCTCCACTTT. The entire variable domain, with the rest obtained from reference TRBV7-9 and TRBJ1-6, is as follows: DTGVSQNPRHKITKRGQNVTFRCDPISEHNRLYWYRQTLGQGPEFLTYFQNEAQLEKSRLLSDRFSAERPKGSFSTLEIQRTEQGDSAMYLCASSSTPINSPLHFGNGTRLTVT.

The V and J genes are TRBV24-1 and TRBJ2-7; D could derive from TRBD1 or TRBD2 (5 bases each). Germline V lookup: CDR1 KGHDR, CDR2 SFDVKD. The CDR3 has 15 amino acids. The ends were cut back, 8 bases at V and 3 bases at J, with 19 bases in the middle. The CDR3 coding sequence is TGTGCCACCAATACCACCGGGGCTACCAACTACGAGCAGTACTTC. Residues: CATNTTGATNYEQYF.